What follows are 12 T cell receptor beta chains derived from one specimen sequenced in a study of T-cell memory formation after mild COVID-19. TCRdb recomputed calls from the 5' RACE reads with MiXCR, one row per CDR3 protein. The table records about 57,000 distinct CDR3 sequences, more than 9% of them present only once. Sequencing used PBMCs or a T cell subset sorted from them (not recorded which). These receptors were obtained from a man between 18 and 35 years old who had mild COVID-19 (a few samples of this study predate the infection). Cell type and time point are not known.

The chain couples TRBV5-8 to TRBJ1-5; 8 bases are shared with TRBD1. The CDR3 extends over 14 amino acids. From germline, CDR1 is SGHTS and CDR2 YDEGEE. The V and J ends lost 4 bases and 5 bases, in that order; junction bases with no gene match: 5. The CDR3 loop reads CASSQGTGDQPQHF. The CDR3 bases are TGTGCCAGCAGCCAAGGGACAGGCGATCAGCCCCAGCATTTT. Supplemented by reference TRBV5-8 and TRBJ1-5, the full variable domain reads EAGVTQSPTHLIKTRGQQATLRCSPISGHTSVYWYQQALGLGLQFLLWYDEGEERNRGNFPPRFSGRQFPNYSSELNVNALELEDSALYLCASSQGTGDQPQHFGDGTRLSIL.

In this sample, this clonotype turned up a few times. The J gene is TRBJ2-2, the V gene TRBV7-9; D is ambiguous. Germline V gives CDR1 SEHNR, CDR2 FQNEAQ (reference sequence). CDR3 size: 14 residues. Trimming pared 6 bases from V and 6 bases from J, leaving 14 bases between. CDR3 DNA: TGTGCCAGCAGATCAATAAGGATGGCCGGGGAGCTGTTTTTT. Translating it yields CASRSIRMAGELFF.

The chain combines TRBV5-1 with TRBJ1-1; D perhaps matches TRBD1 (5 bases). The CDR3 consists of 14 residues. The germline V and J ends were trimmed by 1 base and 1 base, with 8 bases remaining between them. CDR1 is SGHRS and CDR2 is YFSETQ in the germline V gene. The CDR3, as DNA: TGCGCCAGCAGCTTGAACAGGCCGAACACTGAAGCTTTCTTT. As protein: CASSLNRPNTEAFF.

This clonotype was counted only a few times. The chain joins TRBV2 to TRBJ2-1; D not resolved. The V end was cut by 5 bases, the J end by 6 bases, with 11 bases between. CDR3 length: 13 amino acids. Per germline, CDR1 SNHLY and CDR2 FYNNEI. This chain's CDR3 is CASSIPWINEQFF. CDR3 nucleotide sequence: TGTGCCAGCAGTATTCCCTGGATCAATGAGCAGTTCTTC.

The chain has TRBV7-8 and TRBJ2-1; perhaps TRBD1 as D (6 bases). Germline CDR1 reads SGHVS; CDR2 reads FQNEAQ. This CDR3 is 15 amino acids long. The germline V and J ends were trimmed by 8 bases and 4 bases, with 18 bases remaining between them. CDR3 sequence reads: CASWDKEDRYNEQFF. As DNA, the CDR3 is TGTGCCAGCTGGGACAAAGAGGACAGATACAATGAGCAGTTCTTC.

This clonotype appeared a few times. The J gene is TRBJ1-3, the V gene TRBV27; D gene ambiguous. This CDR3 spans 13 amino acids. Trimming removed 6 bases at V and 2 bases at J, with 8 bases between. Germline CDR1 is MNHEY and CDR2 is SMNVEV (reference sequence). DNA for the CDR3: TGTGCCAGCAGGCCACGGGCTGGAAACACCATATATTTT. Translating it yields CASRPRAGNTIYF.

There are a few counts of this clonotype. The chain combines TRBV28 with TRBJ2-3; tentative D call: TRBD1 (5 bases). V shed 2 bases and J shed 2 bases, with 14 bases lying between them. CDR1 is MDHEN, CDR2 SYDVKM, per germline. The CDR3 has 16 residues. The CDR3, as DNA: TGTGCCAGCAGTTTAGGGGCAGGGCGGATCACAGATACGCAGTATTTT. Its protein product is CASSLGAGRITDTQYF.

The table lists this clonotype with many counts. The V and J genes are TRBV27 and TRBJ2-2, with D tentatively TRBD2 (6 bases). The CDR3 is 13 residues long. Deletions cut 3 bases from V and 6 bases from J, with 8 bases between. Looked up from germline, CDR1 is MNHEY and CDR2 is SMNVEV (reference sequence). The CDR3 DNA sequence: TGTGCCAGCAGTTTCAGACTAGCCGGGGAGCTGTTTTTT. Encoded protein: CASSFRLAGELFF.

This clonotype was counted a few times. This chain links TRBV9 with TRBJ2-2, with D possibly being TRBD1 or TRBD2 (6 bases each). Trimming shortened V by 4 bases and J by 1 base, and 14 bases separated the two germline ends. CDR1 and CDR2 (germline): SGDLS, YYNGEE. CDR3 length: 16 residues. This chain's CDR3 is CASSFRLGGNTGELFF. CDR3 bases: TGTGCCAGCAGCTTTAGACTAGGGGGGAACACCGGGGAGCTGTTTTTT.

The chain has TRBV9 and TRBJ2-3; no firm D call. The CDR3 has 14 amino acids. The ends were cut back, 0 bases at V and 6 bases at J, with 11 bases in the middle. The germline gives CDR1 SGDLS, CDR2 YYNGEE. The CDR3 loop is CASSVATPADTQYF. As DNA, the CDR3 is TGTGCCAGCAGCGTAGCTACCCCCGCTGATACGCAGTATTTT.

This chain joins TRBV5-1 and TRBJ2-7, with D possibly TRBD1 on 5 matching bases. Germline V gene lookup returns CDR1 SGHRS and CDR2 YFSETQ. V dropped 4 bases and J dropped 5 bases, with 16 bases sitting between them. There are 14 residues in the CDR3. For the CDR3, the DNA is TGCGCCAGCAGCATTGGTAGGGGTCCGGACGAGCAGTACTTC. Amino acid sequence: CASSIGRGPDEQYF.

V gene TRBV4-1 combines with J gene TRBJ2-3, with 8 bases matching TRBD2. V lost 0 bases, J lost 6 bases, and 5 bases stayed unmatched. This CDR3 is built from 15 residues. Germline V CDR1 and CDR2: MGHRA, YSYEKL. DNA of the CDR3: TGCGCCAGCAGCCAAGAACGGCGGGGGGTGGATACGCAGTATTTT. Translated: CASSQERRGVDTQYF.